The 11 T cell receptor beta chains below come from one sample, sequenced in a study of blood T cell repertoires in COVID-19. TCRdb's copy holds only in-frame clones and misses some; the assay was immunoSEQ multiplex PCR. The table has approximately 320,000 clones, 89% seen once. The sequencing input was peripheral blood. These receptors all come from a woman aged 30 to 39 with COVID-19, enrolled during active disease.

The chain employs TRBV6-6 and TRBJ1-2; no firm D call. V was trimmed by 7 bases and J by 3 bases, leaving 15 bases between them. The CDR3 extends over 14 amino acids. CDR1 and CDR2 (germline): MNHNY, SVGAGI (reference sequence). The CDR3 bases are TGTGCCAGCACCCTGCCCCCGGGTGACTATGGCTACACCTTC. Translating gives CASTLPPGDYGYTF.

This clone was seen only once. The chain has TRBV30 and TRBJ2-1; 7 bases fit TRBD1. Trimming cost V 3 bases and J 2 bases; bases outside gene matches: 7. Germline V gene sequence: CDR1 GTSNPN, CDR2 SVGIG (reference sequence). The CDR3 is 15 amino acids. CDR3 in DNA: TGTGCCTGGAGCAGACCGGGACAGCCCTACAATGAGCAGTTCTTC. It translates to CAWSRPGQPYNEQFF.

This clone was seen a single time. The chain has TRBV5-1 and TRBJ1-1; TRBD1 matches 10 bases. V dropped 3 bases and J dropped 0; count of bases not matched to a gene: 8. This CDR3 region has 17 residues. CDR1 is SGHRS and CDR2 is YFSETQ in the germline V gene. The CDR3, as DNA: TGCGCCAGCAGCTCGACAGGGGGCTCACGGATGAACACTGAAGCTTTCTTT. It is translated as CASSSTGGSRMNTEAFF. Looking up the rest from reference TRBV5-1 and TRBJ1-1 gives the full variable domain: KAGVTQTPRYLIKTRGQQVTLSCSPISGHRSVSWYQQTPGQGLQFLFEYFSETQRNKGNFPGRFSGRQFSNSRSEMNVSTLELGDSALYLCASSSTGGSRMNTEAFFGQGTRLTVV.

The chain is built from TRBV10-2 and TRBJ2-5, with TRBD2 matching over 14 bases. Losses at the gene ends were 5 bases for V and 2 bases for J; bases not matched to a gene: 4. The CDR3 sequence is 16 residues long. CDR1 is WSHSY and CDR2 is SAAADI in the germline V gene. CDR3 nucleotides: TGCGCCAGCAGTAACGGACTAGCGGGGGGACAAGAGACCCAGTACTTC. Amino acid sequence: CASSNGLAGGQETQYF.

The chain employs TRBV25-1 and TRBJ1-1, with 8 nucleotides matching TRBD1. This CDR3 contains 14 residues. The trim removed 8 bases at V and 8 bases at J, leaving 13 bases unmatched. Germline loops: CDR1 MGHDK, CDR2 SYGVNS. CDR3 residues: CASQKGQGGSEAFF. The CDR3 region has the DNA TGTGCCAGCCAAAAAGGACAGGGCGGCTCCGAAGCTTTCTTT.

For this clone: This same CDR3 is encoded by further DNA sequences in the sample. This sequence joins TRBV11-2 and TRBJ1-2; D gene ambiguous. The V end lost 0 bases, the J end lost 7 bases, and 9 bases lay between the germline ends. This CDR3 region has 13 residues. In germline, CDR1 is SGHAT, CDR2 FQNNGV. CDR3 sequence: CASSLEGRGGYTF. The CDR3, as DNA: TGTGCCAGCAGCTTAGAGGGGAGAGGTGGCTACACCTTC. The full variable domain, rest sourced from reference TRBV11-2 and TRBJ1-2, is EAGVAQSPRYKIIEKRQSVAFWCNPISGHATLYWYQQILGQGPKLLIQFQNNGVVDDSQLPKDRFSAERLKGVDSTLKIQPAKLEDSAVYLCASSLEGRGGYTFGSGTRLTVV.

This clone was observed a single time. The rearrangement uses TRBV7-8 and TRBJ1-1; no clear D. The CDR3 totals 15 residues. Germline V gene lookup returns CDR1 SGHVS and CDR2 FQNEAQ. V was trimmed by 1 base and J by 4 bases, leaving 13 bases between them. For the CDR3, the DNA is TGTGCCAGCAGCTTAGGGGTGGTCCCGGGCACTGAAGCTTTCTTT. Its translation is CASSLGVVPGTEAFF.

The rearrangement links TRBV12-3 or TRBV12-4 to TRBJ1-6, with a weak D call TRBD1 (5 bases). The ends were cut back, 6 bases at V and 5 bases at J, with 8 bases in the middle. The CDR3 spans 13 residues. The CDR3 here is CASRGGNNSPLHF. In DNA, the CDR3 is TGTGCCAGCAGGGGGGGAAATAATTCACCCCTCCACTTT.

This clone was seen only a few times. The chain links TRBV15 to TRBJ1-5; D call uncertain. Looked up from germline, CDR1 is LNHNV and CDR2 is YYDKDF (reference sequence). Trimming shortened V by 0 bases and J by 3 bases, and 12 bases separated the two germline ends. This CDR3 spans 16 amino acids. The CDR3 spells CATSRELVRDNQPQHF. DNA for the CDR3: TGTGCCACCAGCAGAGAGCTAGTGCGAGACAATCAGCCCCAGCATTTT.

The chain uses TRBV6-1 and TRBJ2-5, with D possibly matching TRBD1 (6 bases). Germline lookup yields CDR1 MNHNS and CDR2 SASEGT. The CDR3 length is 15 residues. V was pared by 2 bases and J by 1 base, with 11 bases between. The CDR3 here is CASSESGHIQETQYF. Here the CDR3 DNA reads TGTGCCAGCAGTGAATCGGGACACATCCAAGAGACCCAGTACTTC.

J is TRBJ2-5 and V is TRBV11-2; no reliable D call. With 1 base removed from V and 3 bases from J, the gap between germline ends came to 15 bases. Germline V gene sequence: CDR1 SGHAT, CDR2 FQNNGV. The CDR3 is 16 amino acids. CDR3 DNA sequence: TGTGCCAGCAGCTTAGGGGCAGCTCGGATGGAAGAGACCCAGTACTTC. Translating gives CASSLGAARMEETQYF. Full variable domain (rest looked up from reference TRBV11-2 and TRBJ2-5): EAGVAQSPRYKIIEKRQSVAFWCNPISGHATLYWYQQILGQGPKLLIQFQNNGVVDDSQLPKDRFSAERLKGVDSTLKIQPAKLEDSAVYLCASSLGAARMEETQYFGPGTRLLVL.